This entry concerns a single T cell receptor beta chain. The sample comes from a study of T cell responses to AZD1222 COVID-19 vaccine. The germline gives CDR1 SGDLS, CDR2 YYNGEE. This CDR3 is built from 13 residues. Trimming at V came to 2 bases and at J to 3 bases, leaving 0 bases not matched to a gene. TCRdb's copy holds only in-frame clones and misses some; the assay was immunoSEQ multiplex PCR. The data show 160,000 or so clones, about 90% seen once. The chain couples TRBV9 to TRBJ2-3, with TRBD1 matching over 7 bases. Sequenced material: peripheral blood, taken 28 days after the second AZD1222 dose. The TCR originated in an adult who received the AZD1222 COVID-19 vaccine. The CDR3 coding sequence is TGTGCCAGCAGCGTGGGACAGACAGATACGCAGTATTTT. Protein sequence: CASSVGQTDTQYF. The full variable domain, in which reference TRBV9 and TRBJ2-3 provide the parts outside the CDR3, is DSGVTQTPKHLITATGQRVTLRCSPRSGDLSVYWYQQSLDQGLQFLIQYYNGEERAKGNILERFSAQQFPDLHSELNLSSLELGDSALYFCASSVGQTDTQYFGPGTRLTVL.